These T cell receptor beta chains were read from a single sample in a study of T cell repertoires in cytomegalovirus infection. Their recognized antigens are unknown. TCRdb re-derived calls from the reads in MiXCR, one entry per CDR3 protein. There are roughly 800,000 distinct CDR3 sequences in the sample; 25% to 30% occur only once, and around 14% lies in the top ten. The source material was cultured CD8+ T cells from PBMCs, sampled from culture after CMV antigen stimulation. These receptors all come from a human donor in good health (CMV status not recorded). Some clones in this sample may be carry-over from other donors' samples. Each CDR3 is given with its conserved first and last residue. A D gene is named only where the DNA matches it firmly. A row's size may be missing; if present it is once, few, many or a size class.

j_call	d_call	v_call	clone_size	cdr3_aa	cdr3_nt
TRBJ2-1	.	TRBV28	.	CASMGGNEQFF	TGTGCCAGCATGGGAGGCAATGAGCAGTTCTTC
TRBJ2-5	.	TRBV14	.	CASSPGGDPSYQETQYF	TGTGCCAGCAGCCCAGGGGGGGATCCATCATACCAAGAGACCCAGTACTTC
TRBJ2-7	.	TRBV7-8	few	CASTPRGANEQYF	TGTGCCAGCACTCCCAGGGGCGCTAACGAGCAGTACTTC
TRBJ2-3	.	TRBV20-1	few	CSARERSTDTQYF	TGCAGTGCCCGAGAGCGAAGCACAGATACGCAGTATTTT
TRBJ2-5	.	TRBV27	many	CASSSLLQETQYF	TGTGCCAGCAGTTCCCTCCTTCAAGAGACCCAGTACTTC
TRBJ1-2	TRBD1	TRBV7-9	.	CASSHRDRGPHYGYTF	TGTGCCAGCAGTCACCGGGACAGGGGACCCCACTATGGCTACACCTTC
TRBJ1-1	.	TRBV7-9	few	CASSSNPLNRKNTEAFF	TGTGCCAGCAGCTCCAACCCGCTTAACCGAAAGAACACTGAAGCTTTCTTT
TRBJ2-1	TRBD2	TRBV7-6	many	CASSFRSGGSYNEQFF	TGTGCCAGCAGCTTCCGTAGCGGGGGCTCCTACAATGAGCAGTTCTTC
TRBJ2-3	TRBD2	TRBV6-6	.	CASTYKTGGQFVGTDTQYF	TGTGCCAGCACTTACAAGACGGGGGGGCAGTTTGTTGGTACAGATACGCAGTATTTT
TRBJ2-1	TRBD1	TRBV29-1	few	CSVDRDRWLDEQFF	TGCAGCGTTGACCGGGACAGGTGGTTAGATGAGCAGTTCTTC
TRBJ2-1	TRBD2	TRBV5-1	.	CANSFRGGYNEQFF	TGCGCCAACAGCTTTCGCGGGGGGTATAATGAGCAGTTCTTC
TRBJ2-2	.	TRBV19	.	CATKAMDSSTGELFF	TGTGCCACCAAAGCAATGGACAGCTCCACCGGGGAGCTGTTTTTT